Presented here are 31 T cell receptor beta chains from one specimen sequenced in a study of blood T cells in healthy people across ages. Together with a sample-barcoded 5' primer, a J-beta primer mix was included in a second PCR lasting roughly 6 to 12 cycles. TCRdb re-analysed the 5' RACE reads in MiXCR, keeping a single row per CDR3 protein. The table records more than 1 million distinct CDR3 sequences, 40% to 50% of them present only once. The specimen sequenced was blood. The receptor source for this set is a woman in her sixties or seventies in good health.

V and J are TRBV5-1 and TRBJ1-1; D remains unclear. The CDR3 runs to 15 residues. The V end was cut by 6 bases, the J end by 4 bases, with 19 bases between. Germline CDR1 SGHRS, CDR2 YFSETQ. The CDR3 region is CASTPSRVIGTEAFF. As DNA, the CDR3 is TGCGCCAGCACCCCGTCGAGGGTTATAGGCACTGAAGCTTTCTTT.

The V gene is TRBV29-1, the J gene TRBJ2-1; 9 nucleotides align to TRBD1. The CDR3 length is 16 residues. Losses at the gene ends were 6 bases for V and 9 bases for J; bases not matched to a gene: 18. From germline, CDR1 is SQVTM and CDR2 ANQGSEA. CDR3 region: CSVTGQGRRQSGEQFF. In DNA, the CDR3 is TGCAGCGTCACGGGACAGGGAAGGAGACAATCGGGTGAGCAGTTCTTC.

This clonotype was detected a few times. The rearrangement uses TRBV5-8 and TRBJ2-7; either TRBD1 or TRBD2 may fit D (5 bases each). In germline, CDR1 is SGHTS, CDR2 YDEGEE. Trimming took 3 bases from V and 2 from J, leaving 9 bases between them. There are 13 residues in the CDR3. CDR3 sequence (DNA): TGTGCCAGCAGCTGCCGGGGCCCCTACGAGCAGTACTTC. Translated: CASSCRGPYEQYF.

This clonotype was seen more than once but under ten times. The CDR3 reads CASSFGRGDEQYF. The CDR3 coding sequence is TGTGCCAGCAGTTTCGGCAGGGGAGACGAGCAGTACTTC. The chain couples TRBV6-5 to TRBJ2-7; the D gene is possibly TRBD1 (6 bases). The germline CDR1 and CDR2 sequences are MNHEY and SVGAGI. There are 13 residues in the CDR3. The V gene lost 4 bases and the J gene lost 5 bases, with 12 bases spanning the gap.

The chain carries TRBV20-1 and TRBJ2-1; D tentatively reads TRBD1 or TRBD2 (6 bases each). The DNA end is a closer match to TRBJ2-7, so the J assignment may be wrong. There are 14 residues in the CDR3. Germline assignment: CDR1 DFQATT and CDR2 SNEGSKA (reference sequence). Written as DNA, the CDR3 is TGCAGTGCTAGGCTCGGGGGCCTATACAATGAGCAGTACTTC. Protein product: CSARLGGLYNEQYF.

V usage is TRBV5-1 and J usage is TRBJ2-3; 7 positions match TRBD1. Germline V CDR1 and CDR2: SGHRS, YFSETQ. V shed 4 bases, J shed 3 bases, and the junction held 11 bases outside the gene matches. The CDR3 is made up of 16 amino acids. CDR3 DNA sequence: TGCGCCAGCAGCCCGTTCGACAGGGCTGGAACAGATACGCAGTATTTT. Translation gives CASSPFDRAGTDTQYF.

This clonotype was picked up a small number of times. The chain couples TRBV28 to TRBJ2-1; no firm D call. The CDR3 loop spans 12 amino acids. Germline V gene lookup returns CDR1 MDHEN and CDR2 SYDVKM. The V gene lost 7 bases and the J gene lost 9 bases, with 13 bases spanning the gap. CDR3 nucleotide sequence: TGTGCCAGCAACCTAGGCTCGGGTGAGCAGTTCTTC. It specifies CASNLGSGEQFF. Drawing the rest from reference TRBV28 and TRBJ2-1, the complete variable domain is DVKVTQSSRYLVKRTGEKVFLECVQDMDHENMFWYRQDPGLGLRLIYFSYDVKMKEKGDIPEGYSVSREKKERFSLILESASTNQTSMYLCASNLGSGEQFFGPGTRLTVL.

The table lists this clonotype with many counts. The DNA of the CDR3 is TGTGCCAGCAGCGGACTAGCGGGAGTGGAGACCCAGTACTTC. Residues: CASSGLAGVETQYF. This chain connects TRBV12-3 or TRBV12-4 to TRBJ2-5; 13 nucleotides match TRBD2. This CDR3 is built from 14 residues. V shed 6 bases, J shed 5 bases, and the junction held 3 bases outside the gene matches.

There are a few counts of this clonotype. The gene calls are TRBV11-1 and TRBJ2-1; 7 bases map to TRBD2. V dropped 7 bases and J dropped 2; count of bases not matched to a gene: 8. The CDR3 is 15 amino acids. From germline, CDR1 is SGHAT and CDR2 FQDESV (reference sequence). Here the CDR3 reads CASTAPGTTYNEQFF. The CDR3 DNA is TGTGCCAGCACCGCACCCGGGACTACCTACAATGAGCAGTTCTTC.

This clonotype was seen more than once but under ten times. V is TRBV3-1 and J is TRBJ2-7; a possible D gene is TRBD2 (5 bases). The J call could be wrong; TRBJ2-5 is a better fit for the DNA end. The CDR3 covers 15 residues. Germline V gene sequence: CDR1 LGHDT, CDR2 YNNKEL (reference sequence). The CDR3: CASSQLYEAAKTQYF. The CDR3 nucleotides are TGTGCCAGCAGCCAACTGTACGAAGCGGCGAAGACCCAGTACTTC.

The chain is built from TRBV4-1 and TRBJ1-2; D is perhaps TRBD1 (6 bases). V was clipped by 0 bases and J by 4 bases, with 9 bases between them. The CDR3 length is 14 residues. CDR1 and CDR2 (germline): MGHRA, YSYEKL. This CDR3 reads CASSQDQDSYGYTF. CDR3 in DNA: TGCGCCAGCAGCCAAGATCAGGACAGCTATGGCTACACCTTC.

The chain links TRBV20-1 to TRBJ1-5; D is undetermined. The germline V gene encodes CDR1 DFQATT and CDR2 SNEGSKA (reference sequence). The CDR3 spans 15 residues. V was trimmed by 5 bases and J by 4 bases, leaving 18 bases between them. The CDR3 DNA follows: TGCAGTGCTCTTGCCCTAGCAGAAGTAAATCAGCCCCAGCATTTT. It translates to CSALALAEVNQPQHF.

Ten or more counts support this clonotype. This chain joins TRBV5-1 and TRBJ2-4; 11 bases line up with TRBD2. CDR3 length: 15 amino acids. Germline values: CDR1 SGHRS, CDR2 YFSETQ. V dropped 4 bases and J dropped 4; count of bases not matched to a gene: 4. CDR3 protein: CASSPGTSGKNIQYF. In DNA, the CDR3 is TGCGCCAGCAGCCCCGGGACTAGCGGTAAAAACATTCAGTACTTC. The full variable domain, rest sourced from reference TRBV5-1 and TRBJ2-4, is KAGVTQTPRYLIKTRGQQVTLSCSPISGHRSVSWYQQTPGQGLQFLFEYFSETQRNKGNFPGRFSGRQFSNSRSEMNVSTLELGDSALYLCASSPGTSGKNIQYFGAGTRLSVL.

V is TRBV29-1 and J is TRBJ1-2, with D perhaps TRBD1 (6 bases). This CDR3 has 12 amino acids. The germline gives CDR1 SQVTM, CDR2 ANQGSEA. V dropped 4 bases and J dropped 8 bases, with 14 bases sitting between them. CDR3 region: CSVAAGDKGYTF. DNA for the CDR3: TGCAGCGTTGCAGCGGGGGACAAGGGCTACACCTTC.

The CDR3 DNA reads as TGTGCCAGCAGGGCCCGGGACAGGGGATTCACCGGGGAGCTGTTTTTT. Its protein is CASRARDRGFTGELFF. The rearrangement uses TRBV7-9 and TRBJ2-2, with TRBD1 matching 10 bases. The CDR3 is 16 residues long. The J segment lost 4 bases and the V segment lost 6 bases, leaving 8 bases of the junction unmatched. CDR1 SEHNR and CDR2 FQNEAQ come from the germline V gene (reference sequence). The variable domain in full, completed from reference TRBV7-9 and TRBJ2-2, reads DTGVSQNPRHKITKRGQNVTFRCDPISEHNRLYWYRQTLGQGPEFLTYFQNEAQLEKSRLLSDRFSAERPKGSFSTLEIQRTEQGDSAMYLCASRARDRGFTGELFFGEGSRLTVL.

The chain carries TRBV7-9 and TRBJ2-3, with no clear D. CDR3 length: 16 residues. CDR1 and CDR2 from the germline V gene are SEHNR and FQNEAQ (reference sequence). The V end lost 3 bases, the J end lost 2 bases, and 15 bases lay between the germline ends. The CDR3 nucleotides read TGTGCCAGCAGCTTGTTAGCAGTACTACACACAGATACGCAGTATTTT. Its translation is CASSLLAVLHTDTQYF.

The chain uses TRBV27 and TRBJ1-2; the D gene is possibly TRBD1 (5 bases). CDR1 and CDR2 (germline): MNHEY, SMNVEV (reference sequence). The CDR3 runs 12 residues. Trimming cost V 10 bases and J 4 bases, with 13 bases left between them. The CDR3 coding sequence is TGTGCCACCGGGGCATTCGGCTATGGCTACACCTTC. Its protein is CATGAFGYGYTF.

The chain carries TRBV5-1 and TRBJ1-4; D ambiguous. CDR1 is SGHRS, CDR2 YFSETQ, per germline. CDR3 length equals 15 residues. Trimming took off 0 bases at V and 5 bases at J, with 11 bases between the two ends. In DNA form, the CDR3 reads TGCGCCAGCAGCTTGGACACCGGGCCCAATGAAAAACTGTTTTTT. This translates into CASSLDTGPNEKLFF. Variable domain in full (rest from reference TRBV5-1 and TRBJ1-4): KAGVTQTPRYLIKTRGQQVTLSCSPISGHRSVSWYQQTPGQGLQFLFEYFSETQRNKGNFPGRFSGRQFSNSRSEMNVSTLELGDSALYLCASSLDTGPNEKLFFGSGTQLSVL.

This clonotype occurred a few times. J is TRBJ1-6 and V is TRBV4-2, with 7 bases identical to TRBD1. The V and J ends lost 0 bases and 11 bases, in that order; junction bases with no gene match: 13. Germline V gene data show CDR1 as LGHNA and CDR2 as YNFKEQ. The CDR3 runs to 17 residues. CDR3 region: CASSQDSQGPRMAPLHF. The CDR3 DNA reads as TGTGCCAGCAGCCAAGACTCACAGGGGCCAAGGATGGCACCCCTCCACTTT.

This clonotype has just a few counts. The rearrangement links TRBV6-5 to TRBJ2-7; 9 nucleotides agree with TRBD1. The CDR3 runs 14 residues. After removal of 6 bases from V and 5 bases from J, the junction contained 8 bases not matched to a gene. The germline gives CDR1 MNHEY, CDR2 SVGAGI. The CDR3 here is CASSWDRASDEQYF. Written as DNA, the CDR3 is TGTGCCAGCAGCTGGGACAGGGCTTCTGACGAGCAGTACTTC.

This clonotype was found a few times. The rearrangement uses TRBV20-1 and TRBJ2-3; 9 bases line up with TRBD1. After removal of 5 bases from V and 2 bases from J, the junction contained 5 bases not matched to a gene. This CDR3 has 14 residues. From germline, CDR1 is DFQATT and CDR2 SNEGSKA (reference sequence). CDR3 sequence: CSAHGTGNTDTQYF. The CDR3 bases are TGCAGTGCTCACGGGACAGGGAACACAGATACGCAGTATTTT.

This rearrangement joins TRBV5-6 to TRBJ2-1; D is ambiguous. The germline V and J ends were trimmed by 3 bases and 7 bases, with 8 bases remaining between them. CDR1 is SGHDT and CDR2 is YYEEEE in the germline V gene. The CDR3 runs 12 residues. DNA of the CDR3: TGTGCCAGCAGCTCGACTGAGAATGAGCAGTTCTTC. This sequence encodes CASSSTENEQFF.

Turning to this clonotype: One end of the junction varies from germline; a read error may be responsible. This chain connects TRBV11-2 to TRBJ2-1, with 12 positions matching TRBD2. CDR1 is SGHAT and CDR2 is FQNNGV in the germline V gene. The CDR3 is 17 amino acids. CDR3 nucleotide sequence: TGTGCCAGTAGCTTAAGGCCTGGACTAGCGGGGTACAATGAGCAGTTCTTC. It encodes CASSLRPGLAGYNEQFF.

The chain couples TRBV6-5 to TRBJ1-2; no clear D gene. The V end was cut by 6 bases, the J end by 7 bases, with 15 bases between. The CDR3 consists of 13 residues. Germline lookup yields CDR1 MNHEY and CDR2 SVGAGI. CDR3 sequence: CASSRGDGFGYTF. The DNA for the CDR3 is TGTGCCAGCAGCCGAGGTGACGGTTTTGGCTACACCTTC.

The chain uses TRBV6-1 and TRBJ2-5; 13 bases match TRBD2. This CDR3 is 18 amino acids long. CDR1 and CDR2 (germline): MNHNS, SASEGT. J lost 1 base, V lost 6 bases, and 11 bases had no gene match. The CDR3: CASSLLAGGPMTQETQYF. The CDR3 bases are TGTGCCAGCAGCCTACTAGCGGGAGGGCCAATGACCCAAGAGACCCAGTACTTC.

This clonotype was detected a few times. This chain connects TRBV4-2 to TRBJ2-7; D is uncertain. CDR3 size: 15 residues. The germline V and J ends were trimmed by 4 bases and 0 bases, with 13 bases remaining between them. The V gene's germline CDR1 is LGHNA and CDR2 YNFKEQ. CDR3 amino acids: CASSPVNVGSYEQYF. In nucleotides, the CDR3 is TGTGCCAGCAGCCCGGTAAATGTCGGCTCCTACGAGCAGTACTTC.

The chain recombines TRBV20-1 with TRBJ2-5; possible D gene TRBD1, 5 bases. Germline lookup yields CDR1 DFQATT and CDR2 SNEGSKA (reference sequence). The CDR3 totals 15 residues. V gave up 2 bases and J gave up 5 bases, with 18 bases separating them. The chain's CDR3 is CSARLDTKVQETQYF. The CDR3 DNA sequence: TGCAGTGCTAGATTGGACACTAAGGTCCAGGAGACCCAGTACTTC.

The V gene is TRBV28, the J gene TRBJ1-2; TRBD1 is a possible D gene (6 bases). V dropped 9 bases and J dropped 8 bases, with 19 bases sitting between them. The CDR3 has 13 amino acids. Germline-derived CDR1 and CDR2 are MDHEN and SYDVKM. CDR3 nucleotides: TGTGCCAGTAAAGCCTCGGGGGCGGGGGGCTACACCTTC. Translating gives CASKASGAGGYTF.

The chain combines TRBV5-6 with TRBJ2-7; D call uncertain. V was shortened by 0 bases and J by 4 bases, with 11 bases between the two germline ends. The CDR3 loop spans 14 amino acids. Germline values: CDR1 SGHDT, CDR2 YYEEEE. The CDR3 sequence: CASSLAFSTYEQYF. The CDR3 DNA reads as TGTGCCAGCAGCTTGGCGTTCTCAACTTACGAGCAGTACTTC.

The chain combines TRBV14 with TRBJ2-3, with D unclear. In germline, CDR1 is SGHDN, CDR2 FVKESK. Between the trimmed V and J ends, which lost 3 bases and 4 bases, there was a span of 8 bases. The CDR3 runs to 13 residues. This chain's CDR3 is CASSQASADTQYF. The CDR3 bases are TGTGCCAGCAGCCAGGCCAGTGCAGATACGCAGTATTTT.

This clonotype has more than one count but fewer than ten. J is TRBJ1-4 and V is TRBV30; D gene ambiguous. Germline lookup yields CDR1 GTSNPN and CDR2 SVGIG (reference sequence). V lost 1 base and J lost 0, with 9 bases in between. The CDR3 spans 15 residues. The CDR3, as DNA: TGTGCCTGGAGTGCGGTCCTCTCAACTAATGAAAAACTGTTTTTT. It specifies CAWSAVLSTNEKLFF.